The T cell receptor beta chain under discussion was sequenced for a study of CD8+CD57+ T cells in acquired aplastic anemia. In regard to this clonotype: Its cognate antigen is unknown.

Study-wide points: Patient and control CD8+ Simpson's diversity was not significantly different.

V was trimmed by 6 bases and J by 3 bases, leaving 18 bases between them. Germline CDR1 and CDR2: SNHLY and FYNNEI. This CDR3 is built from 15 residues. Researchers used genomic DNA as the template to profile TCR beta VDJ and CDR3. TCRdb analysed the reads with MiXCR anew, one entry per CDR3 protein. Of some 82,000 distinct CDR3 sequences listed, around 44% were seen once; the top ten hold about 66%. Sequences were obtained from sorted CD4+, CD8+, or CD8+CD57+ T cells (not recorded which) from PBMCs. The TCR sequence derives from a human donor in good health, serving as a control. The V call is TRBV2, the J call TRBJ2-7, with D perhaps TRBD2 (7 bases). The CDR3 sequence is CASSPQGGSLYEQYF. CDR3 sequence (DNA): TGTGCCAGCAGCCCACAGGGAGGGTCCCTCTACGAGCAGTACTTC.